This TCR beta chain derives from a study of control samples from healthy donors and cancer patients. This table comes from immunoSEQ multiplex PCR, and its TCRdb copy is limited to in-frame clones, with some not included. This table has 230,000 or so clones, about 95% appearing once. The CDR3 covers 16 residues. The germline gives CDR1 SGHDT, CDR2 YYEEEE. V gave up 4 bases and J gave up 4 bases, with 18 bases separating them. The rearrangement uses TRBV5-6 and TRBJ1-3; D gene uncertain. The clonotype originates from a man aged 50 to 60 in good health. What was sequenced was blood. CDR3 sequence reads: CASSGSLRAGGNTIYF. CDR3 nucleotides: TGTGCCAGCAGCGGGAGTCTCCGCGCGGGGGGAAACACCATATATTTT.